This TCR beta chain was retrieved from a study of blood T cell repertoires in COVID-19. Background on the study: Material from acute and convalescent COVID-19 was sourced from the United States, Italy and Spain. T cells, B-cell-depleted T cells, or PBMCs supplied cDNA or gDNA.

In the original workflow: Amplified reference gene primers provided the basis for estimating nucleated cell counts. The assay was immunoSEQ multiplex PCR, and TCRdb's table has in-frame clones only and misses some. Clonal size and the V and J genes are those of that table, whereas D and trimming came from the DNA. The repertoire consists of 200,000 to 250,000 clones, with 70% to 90% occurring once and the leading ten covering about 4.8%. The CDR3 spans 12 residues. The V gene's germline CDR1 is SGHDT and CDR2 YYEEEE. V lost 2 bases and J lost 6, with 6 bases in between. This clone was counted between two and nine times.

The sequence was collected from a woman between 40 and 50 years old with acute or convalescent COVID-19. V is TRBV5-6 and J is TRBJ1-5; no clear D gene. Source material: peripheral blood. The CDR3 sequence is CASSFGLQPQHF. As DNA, the CDR3 is TGTGCCAGCAGCTTTGGACTTCAGCCCCAGCATTTT.